Below, 8 T cell receptor beta chains from the same sample are listed, as sequenced in a study of T-cell reconstitution after alpha-beta-depleted transplantation in children (TCRdb year 2016). Library generation was performed with PCR. Reads for this sample came from an Illumina HiSeq 2500. To normalize quantification of the TCRbeta repertoire, the TCR libraries were built with molecular barcoding that relied on unique molecular identifiers. TCRdb reanalyzed the raw reads on its own, using fastp at Q25 for trimming and MiXCR for clone calling, and kept in-frame beta chains. One record per CDR3 amino acid sequence lists the most common genes and DNA. The sample profile shows fewer than 130,000 distinct CDR3 sequences; approximately 10% of them were found once. The ten largest clones take up around 8.2% of the sample. The sample here was PBMCs from the stem cell graft donor, taken from the stem cell graft. The receptors shown here come from a human donor who donated a stem cell graft to a child with acute lymphoblastic leukemia.

In its sample, this clonotype was seen many times. The chain is built from TRBV20-1 and TRBJ2-7, with TRBD2 as a possible D gene (6 bases). Germline V CDR1 and CDR2: DFQATT, SNEGSKA (reference sequence). Trimming removed 6 bases at V and 2 bases at J, with 17 bases between. CDR3 length equals 14 residues. In nucleotides, the CDR3 is TGCAGTGCAAAGAGTGGGACTTCCCCCTACGAGCAGTACTTC. This codes for CSAKSGTSPYEQYF.

In this sample, this clonotype turned up many times. V is TRBV14 and J is TRBJ2-1, with 9 bases lining up with TRBD2. Germline CDR1 reads SGHDN; CDR2 reads FVKESK. The CDR3 consists of 16 residues. Trimming cost V 5 bases and J 10 bases; bases outside gene matches: 15. The CDR3 reads CASSFLGLAPPWEQFF. The CDR3 nucleotides are TGTGCCAGCAGCTTCCTGGGACTAGCCCCCCCCTGGGAGCAGTTCTTC.

This clonotype was counted many times. J is TRBJ1-4 and V is TRBV5-5; D gene uncertain. CDR1 and CDR2 from the germline V gene are SGHKS and YYEKEE (reference sequence). The CDR3 length is 14 residues. Deletions cut 2 bases from V and 4 bases from J, with 9 bases between. The chain's CDR3 is CASSLSVVNEKLFF. The CDR3 DNA reads as TGTGCCAGCAGCTTATCGGTAGTTAATGAAAAACTGTTTTTT.

This clonotype was detected ten times or more. This chain links TRBV12-3 or TRBV12-4 with TRBJ2-1; TRBD2 matches at 11 bases. V shed 6 bases, J shed 7 bases, and the junction held 11 bases outside the gene matches. This CDR3 has 16 amino acids. This CDR3 is CASRARSGGAVNEQFF. CDR3 coding DNA: TGTGCCAGCAGGGCCCGTAGCGGGGGGGCCGTGAATGAGCAGTTCTTC.

At least ten counts were recorded for this clonotype. The chain uses TRBV27 and TRBJ2-7; 8 bases are a match to TRBD1. The CDR3 extends over 15 amino acids. The V gene end was trimmed by 5 bases and the J gene end by 3 bases; junction bases not matched to a gene: 9. CDR1 is MNHEY, CDR2 SMNVEV, per germline (reference sequence). The CDR3 DNA reads as TGTGCCAGCAGTAAACCAGGGGGCGCTTTCTACGAGCAGTACTTC. Translated: CASSKPGGAFYEQYF.

At least ten counts were recorded for this clonotype. The chain links TRBV5-1 to TRBJ2-1; 12 bases map to TRBD2. Germline CDR1 SGHRS, CDR2 YFSETQ. J lost 0 bases, V lost 3 bases, and 7 bases had no gene match. The CDR3 covers 18 residues. The CDR3 DNA sequence: TGCGCCAGCAGCTCACCCCCGACTAGCGGGAGCTCCTACAATGAGCAGTTCTTC. Translated: CASSSPPTSGSSYNEQFF. Using reference TRBV5-1 and TRBJ2-1 for the parts outside the CDR3, the full variable domain is KAGVTQTPRYLIKTRGQQVTLSCSPISGHRSVSWYQQTPGQGLQFLFEYFSETQRNKGNFPGRFSGRQFSNSRSEMNVSTLELGDSALYLCASSSPPTSGSSYNEQFFGPGTRLTVL.

This clonotype was observed at least ten times. The J gene is TRBJ1-1, the V gene TRBV7-9, with a weak D call TRBD1 (5 bases). V lost 5 bases and J lost 5, with 18 bases in between. There are 15 residues in the CDR3. CDR1 and CDR2 from the germline V gene are SEHNR and FQNEAQ (reference sequence). The DNA of the CDR3 is TGTGCCAGCAGCCACATAGGGGCAGGGCGAACTGAAGCTTTCTTT. This encodes CASSHIGAGRTEAFF.

This clonotype was picked up many times. The J gene is TRBJ2-7, the V gene TRBV3-1, with 16 positions matching TRBD2. The germline CDR1 and CDR2 sequences are LGHDT and YNNKEL (reference sequence). After removal of 4 bases from V and 2 bases from J, the junction contained 8 bases not matched to a gene. The CDR3 runs to 18 residues. The CDR3 nucleotides are TGTGCCAGCAGCCCGAAGGGACTAGCGGGAGGGCCCCCCTACGAGCAGTACTTC. It yields the protein CASSPKGLAGGPPYEQYF.